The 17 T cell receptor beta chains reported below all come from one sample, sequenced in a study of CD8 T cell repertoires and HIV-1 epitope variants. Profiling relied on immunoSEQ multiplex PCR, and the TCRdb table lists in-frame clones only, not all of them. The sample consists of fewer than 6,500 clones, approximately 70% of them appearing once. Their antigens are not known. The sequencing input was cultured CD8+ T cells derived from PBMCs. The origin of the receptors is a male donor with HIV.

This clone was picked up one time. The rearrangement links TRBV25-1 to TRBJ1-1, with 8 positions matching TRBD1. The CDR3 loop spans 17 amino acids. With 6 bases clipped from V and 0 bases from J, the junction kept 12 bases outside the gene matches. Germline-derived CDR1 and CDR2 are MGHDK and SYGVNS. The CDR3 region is CASRAHRDRNMNTEAFF. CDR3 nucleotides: TGTGCCAGCAGAGCCCACCGGGACAGGAATATGAACACTGAAGCTTTCTTT.

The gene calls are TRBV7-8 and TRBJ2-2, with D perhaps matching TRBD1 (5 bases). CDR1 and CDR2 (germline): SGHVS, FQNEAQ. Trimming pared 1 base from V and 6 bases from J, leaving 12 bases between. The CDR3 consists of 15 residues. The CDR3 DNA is TGTGCCAGCAGCTTAGGGGTAGGGGTAGCCGGGGAGCTGTTTTTT. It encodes CASSLGVGVAGELFF.

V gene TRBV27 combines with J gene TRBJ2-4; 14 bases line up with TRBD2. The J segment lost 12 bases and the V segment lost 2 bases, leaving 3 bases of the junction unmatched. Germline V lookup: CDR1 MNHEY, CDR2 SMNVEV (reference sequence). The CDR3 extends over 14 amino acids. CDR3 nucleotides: TGTGCCAGCAGTTTAGGGACTAGCGGGAGTAATCAGTACTTC. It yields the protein CASSLGTSGSNQYF.

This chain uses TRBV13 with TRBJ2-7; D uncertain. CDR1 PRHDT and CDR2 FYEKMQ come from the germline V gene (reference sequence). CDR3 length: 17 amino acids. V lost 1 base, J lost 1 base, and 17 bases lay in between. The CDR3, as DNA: TGTGCCAGCAGCTTAGTGGCCCTTGAGAGCGAATCCTACGAGCAGTACTTC. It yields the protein CASSLVALESESYEQYF.

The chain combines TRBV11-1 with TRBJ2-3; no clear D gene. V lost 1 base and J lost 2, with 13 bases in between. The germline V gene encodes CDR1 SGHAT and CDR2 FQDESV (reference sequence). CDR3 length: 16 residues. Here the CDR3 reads CASSLVPSLTTDTQYF. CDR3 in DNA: TGTGCCAGCAGCTTAGTCCCTAGTCTTACCACAGATACGCAGTATTTT.

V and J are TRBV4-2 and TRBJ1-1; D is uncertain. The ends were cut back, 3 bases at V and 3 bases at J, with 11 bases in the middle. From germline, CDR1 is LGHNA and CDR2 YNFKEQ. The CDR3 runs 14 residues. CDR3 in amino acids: CASSHTDSYTEAFF. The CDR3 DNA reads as TGTGCCAGCAGCCACACGGACTCGTACACTGAAGCTTTCTTT.

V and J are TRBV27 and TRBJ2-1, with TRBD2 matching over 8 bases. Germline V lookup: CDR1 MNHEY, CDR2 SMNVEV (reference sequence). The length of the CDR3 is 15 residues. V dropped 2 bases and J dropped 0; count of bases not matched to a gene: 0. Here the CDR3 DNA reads TGTGCCAGCAGTTTAAGCGGGAGCTCCTACAATGAGCAGTTCTTC. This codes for CASSLSGSSYNEQFF.

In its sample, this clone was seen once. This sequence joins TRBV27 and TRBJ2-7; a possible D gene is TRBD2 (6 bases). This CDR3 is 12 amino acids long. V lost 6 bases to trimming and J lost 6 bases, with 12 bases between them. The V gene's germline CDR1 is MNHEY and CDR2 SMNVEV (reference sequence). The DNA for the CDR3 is TGTGCCAGCAGCTTACGAGCGGGCGAGCAGTACTTC. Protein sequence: CASSLRAGEQYF.

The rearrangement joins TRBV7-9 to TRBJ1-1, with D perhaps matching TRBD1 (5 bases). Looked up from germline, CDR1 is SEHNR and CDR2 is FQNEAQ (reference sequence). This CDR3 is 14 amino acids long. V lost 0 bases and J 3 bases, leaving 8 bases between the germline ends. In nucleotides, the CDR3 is TGTGCCAGCAGCTTAGCGCTGGGGGACACTGAAGCTTTCTTT. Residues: CASSLALGDTEAFF. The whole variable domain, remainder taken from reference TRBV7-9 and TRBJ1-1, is DTGVSQNPRHKITKRGQNVTFRCDPISEHNRLYWYRQTLGQGPEFLTYFQNEAQLEKSRLLSDRFSAERPKGSFSTLEIQRTEQGDSAMYLCASSLALGDTEAFFGQGTRLTVV.

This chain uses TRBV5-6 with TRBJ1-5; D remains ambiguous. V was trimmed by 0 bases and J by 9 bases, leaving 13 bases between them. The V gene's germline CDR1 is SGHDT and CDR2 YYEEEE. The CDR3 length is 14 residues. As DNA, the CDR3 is TGTGCCAGCAGCTTGGGAAGGATCAGCGGGCCCCAGCATTTT. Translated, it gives CASSLGRISGPQHF. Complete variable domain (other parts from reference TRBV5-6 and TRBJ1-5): DAGVTQSPTHLIKTRGQQVTLRCSPKSGHDTVSWYQQALGQGPQFIFQYYEEEERQRGNFPDRFSGHQFPNYSSELNVNALLLGDSALYLCASSLGRISGPQHFGDGTRLSIL.

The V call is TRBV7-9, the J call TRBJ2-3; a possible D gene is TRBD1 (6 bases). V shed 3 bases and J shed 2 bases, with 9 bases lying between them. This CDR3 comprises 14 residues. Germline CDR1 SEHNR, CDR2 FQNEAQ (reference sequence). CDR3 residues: CASSFTGNTDTQYF. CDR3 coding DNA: TGTGCCAGCAGCTTCACAGGGAACACAGATACGCAGTATTTT.

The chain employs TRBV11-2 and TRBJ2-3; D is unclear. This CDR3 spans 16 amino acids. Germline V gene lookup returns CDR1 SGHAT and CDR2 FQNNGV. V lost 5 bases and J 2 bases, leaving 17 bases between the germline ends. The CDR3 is CASSTSVASATDTQYF. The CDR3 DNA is TGTGCCAGCAGCACATCCGTGGCGTCAGCCACAGATACGCAGTATTTT.

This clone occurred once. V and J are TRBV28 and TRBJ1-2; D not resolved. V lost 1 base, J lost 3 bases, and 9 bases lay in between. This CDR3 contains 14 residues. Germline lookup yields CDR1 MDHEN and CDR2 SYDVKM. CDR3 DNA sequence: TGTGCCAGCAGTTTATTGGAGGGAGACTATGGCTACACCTTC. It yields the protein CASSLLEGDYGYTF.

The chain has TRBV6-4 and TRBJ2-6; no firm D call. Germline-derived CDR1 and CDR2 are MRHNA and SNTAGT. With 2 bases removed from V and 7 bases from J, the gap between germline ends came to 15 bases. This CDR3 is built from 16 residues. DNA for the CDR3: TGTGCCAGCAGTGACAGCTCAGTCTCTTTAGCCAACGTCCTGACTTTC. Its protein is CASSDSSVSLANVLTF.

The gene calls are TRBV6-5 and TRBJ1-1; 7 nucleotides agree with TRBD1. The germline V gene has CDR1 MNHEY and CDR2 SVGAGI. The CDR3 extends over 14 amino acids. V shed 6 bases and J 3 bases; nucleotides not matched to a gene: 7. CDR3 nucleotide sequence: TGTGCCAGCAGGTCCCGGGACAGATACACTGAAGCTTTCTTT. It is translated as CASRSRDRYTEAFF.

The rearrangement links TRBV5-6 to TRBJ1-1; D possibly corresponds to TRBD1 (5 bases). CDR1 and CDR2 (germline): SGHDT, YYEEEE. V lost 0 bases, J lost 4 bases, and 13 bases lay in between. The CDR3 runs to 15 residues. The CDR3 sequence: CASSLAAGGGTEAFF. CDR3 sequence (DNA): TGTGCCAGCAGCTTGGCCGCTGGTGGGGGCACTGAAGCTTTCTTT.

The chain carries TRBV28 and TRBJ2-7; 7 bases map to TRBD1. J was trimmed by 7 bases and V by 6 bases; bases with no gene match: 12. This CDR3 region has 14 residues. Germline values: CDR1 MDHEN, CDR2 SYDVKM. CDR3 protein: CASSLGQYLREQYF. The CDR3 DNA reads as TGTGCCAGCAGCTTGGGACAGTACCTTCGTGAGCAGTACTTC.